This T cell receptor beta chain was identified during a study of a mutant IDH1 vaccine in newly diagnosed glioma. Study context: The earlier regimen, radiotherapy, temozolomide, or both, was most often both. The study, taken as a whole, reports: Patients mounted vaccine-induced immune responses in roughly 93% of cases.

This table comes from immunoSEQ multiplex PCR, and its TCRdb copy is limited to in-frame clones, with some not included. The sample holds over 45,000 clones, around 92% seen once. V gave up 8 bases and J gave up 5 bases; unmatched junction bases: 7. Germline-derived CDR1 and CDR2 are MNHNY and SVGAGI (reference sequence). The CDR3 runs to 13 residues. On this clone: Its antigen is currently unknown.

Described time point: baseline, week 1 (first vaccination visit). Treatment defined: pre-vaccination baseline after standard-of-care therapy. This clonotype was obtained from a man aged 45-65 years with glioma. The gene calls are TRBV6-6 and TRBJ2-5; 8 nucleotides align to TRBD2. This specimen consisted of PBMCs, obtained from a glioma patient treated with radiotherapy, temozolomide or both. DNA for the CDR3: TGTGCCAGCTGTGATCGGGGGGGGGAGACCCAGTACTTC. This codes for CASCDRGGETQYF.